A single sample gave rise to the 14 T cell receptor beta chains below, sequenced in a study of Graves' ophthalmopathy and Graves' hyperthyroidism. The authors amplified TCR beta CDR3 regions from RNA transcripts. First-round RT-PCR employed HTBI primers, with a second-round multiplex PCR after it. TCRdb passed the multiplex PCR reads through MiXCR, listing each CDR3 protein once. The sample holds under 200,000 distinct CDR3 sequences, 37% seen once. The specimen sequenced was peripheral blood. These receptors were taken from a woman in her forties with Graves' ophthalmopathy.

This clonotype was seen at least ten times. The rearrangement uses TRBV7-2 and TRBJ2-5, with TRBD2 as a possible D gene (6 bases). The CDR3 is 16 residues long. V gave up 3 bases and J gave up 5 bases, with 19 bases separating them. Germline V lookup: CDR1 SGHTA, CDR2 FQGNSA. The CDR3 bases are TGTGCCAGCAGCTTCAACCCCGGGCTAGCGCGGGAGACCCAGTACTTC. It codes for CASSFNPGLARETQYF.

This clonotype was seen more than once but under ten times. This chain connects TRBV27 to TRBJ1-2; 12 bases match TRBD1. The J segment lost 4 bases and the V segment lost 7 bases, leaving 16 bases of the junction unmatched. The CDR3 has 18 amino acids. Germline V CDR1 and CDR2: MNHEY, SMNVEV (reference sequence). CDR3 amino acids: CASTGNPGQGAASYGYTF. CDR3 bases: TGTGCCAGCACTGGGAACCCGGGACAGGGGGCCGCGAGCTATGGCTACACCTTC.

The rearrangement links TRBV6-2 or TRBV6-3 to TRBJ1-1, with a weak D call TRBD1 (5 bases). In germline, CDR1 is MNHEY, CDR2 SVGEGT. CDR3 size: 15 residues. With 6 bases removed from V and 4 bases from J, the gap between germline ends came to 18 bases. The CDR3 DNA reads TGTGCCAGCAGATTGGGACGCGGGGTAGGCACTGAAGCTTTCTTT. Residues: CASRLGRGVGTEAFF.

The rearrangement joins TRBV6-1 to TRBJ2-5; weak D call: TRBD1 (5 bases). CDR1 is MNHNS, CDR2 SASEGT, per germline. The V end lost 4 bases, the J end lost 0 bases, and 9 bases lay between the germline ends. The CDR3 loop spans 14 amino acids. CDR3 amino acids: CASSVLGDQETQYF. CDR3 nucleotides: TGTGCCAGCAGTGTGCTAGGGGACCAAGAGACCCAGTACTTC.

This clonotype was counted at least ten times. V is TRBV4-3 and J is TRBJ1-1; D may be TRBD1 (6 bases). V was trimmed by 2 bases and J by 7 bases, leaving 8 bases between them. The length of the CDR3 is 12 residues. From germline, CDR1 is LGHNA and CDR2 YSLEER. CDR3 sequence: CASSQRGDEAFF. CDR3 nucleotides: TGCGCCAGCAGCCAAAGGGGGGATGAAGCTTTCTTT.

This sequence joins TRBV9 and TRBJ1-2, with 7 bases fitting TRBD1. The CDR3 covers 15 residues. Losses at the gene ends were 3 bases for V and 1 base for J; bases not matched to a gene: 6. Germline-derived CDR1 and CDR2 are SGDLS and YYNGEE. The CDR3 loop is CASSATGSGNYGYTF. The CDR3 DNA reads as TGTGCCAGCAGCGCGACAGGGAGTGGTAACTATGGCTACACCTTC.

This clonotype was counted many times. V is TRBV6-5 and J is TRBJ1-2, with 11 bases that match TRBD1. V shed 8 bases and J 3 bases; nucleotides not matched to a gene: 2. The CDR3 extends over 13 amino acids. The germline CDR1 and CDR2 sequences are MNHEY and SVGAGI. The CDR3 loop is CASGQGADYGYTF. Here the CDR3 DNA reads TGTGCCAGCGGACAGGGGGCTGACTATGGCTACACCTTC.

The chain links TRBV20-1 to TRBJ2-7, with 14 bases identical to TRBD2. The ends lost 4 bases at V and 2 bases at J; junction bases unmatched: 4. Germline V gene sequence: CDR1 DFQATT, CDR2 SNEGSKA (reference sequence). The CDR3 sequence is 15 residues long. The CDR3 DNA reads TGCAGTGCTACCGGGACTAGCGGGAGTGCCTACGAGCAGTACTTC. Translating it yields CSATGTSGSAYEQYF.

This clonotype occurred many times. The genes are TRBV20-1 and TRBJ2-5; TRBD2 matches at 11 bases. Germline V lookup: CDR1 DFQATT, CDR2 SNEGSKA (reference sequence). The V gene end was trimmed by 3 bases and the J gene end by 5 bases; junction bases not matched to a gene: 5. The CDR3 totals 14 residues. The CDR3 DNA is TGCAGTGCTAGGCTAGCGGGAGGCGGGGAGACCCAGTACTTC. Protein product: CSARLAGGGETQYF.

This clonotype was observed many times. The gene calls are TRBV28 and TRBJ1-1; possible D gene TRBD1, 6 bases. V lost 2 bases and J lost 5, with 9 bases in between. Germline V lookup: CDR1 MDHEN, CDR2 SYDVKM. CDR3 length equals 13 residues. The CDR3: CASSLPGVTEAFF. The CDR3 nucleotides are TGTGCCAGCAGTTTACCAGGGGTAACTGAAGCTTTCTTT.

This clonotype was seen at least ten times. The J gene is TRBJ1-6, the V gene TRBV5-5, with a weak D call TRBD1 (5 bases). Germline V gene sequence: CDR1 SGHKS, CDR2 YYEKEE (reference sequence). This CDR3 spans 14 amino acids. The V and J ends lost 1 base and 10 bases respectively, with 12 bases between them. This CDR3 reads CASSLSQGDSPLHF. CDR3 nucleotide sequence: TGTGCCAGCAGCTTGAGTCAGGGAGACTCACCCCTCCACTTT.

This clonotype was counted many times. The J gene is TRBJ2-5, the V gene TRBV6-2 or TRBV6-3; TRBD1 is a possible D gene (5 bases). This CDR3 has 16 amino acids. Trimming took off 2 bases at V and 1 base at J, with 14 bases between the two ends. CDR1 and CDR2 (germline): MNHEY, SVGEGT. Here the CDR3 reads CASSYAQGSSQETQYF. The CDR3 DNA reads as TGTGCCAGCAGTTACGCGCAGGGAAGCAGCCAAGAGACCCAGTACTTC.

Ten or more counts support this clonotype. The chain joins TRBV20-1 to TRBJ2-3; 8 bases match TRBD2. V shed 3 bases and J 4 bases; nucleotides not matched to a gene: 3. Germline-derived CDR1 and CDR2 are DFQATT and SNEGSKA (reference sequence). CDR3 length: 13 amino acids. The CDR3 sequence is CSASGRAPDTQYF. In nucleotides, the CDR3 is TGCAGTGCTAGCGGGAGGGCCCCAGATACGCAGTATTTT.

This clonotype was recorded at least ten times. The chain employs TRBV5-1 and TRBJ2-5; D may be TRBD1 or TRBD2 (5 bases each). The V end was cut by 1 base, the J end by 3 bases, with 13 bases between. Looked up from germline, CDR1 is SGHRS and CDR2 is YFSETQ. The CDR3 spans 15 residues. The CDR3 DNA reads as TGCGCCAGCAGCTTGAATTCCGGGGCCGAAGAGACCCAGTACTTC. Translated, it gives CASSLNSGAEETQYF.